The clone carrying this T cell receptor (beta chain) was found many times. Its antigen remains unknown. Per germline, CDR1 DFQATT and CDR2 SNEGSKA (reference sequence). V lost 1 base and J lost 3, with 13 bases in between. This CDR3 spans 15 amino acids. The patients chosen for sequencing had shown expansion of CD8+CD57+ cells (detected by flow cytometry). Every patient presented with severe acquired aplastic anemia. The record originates from a study of CD8+CD57+ T cells in acquired aplastic anemia. Study as a whole: Isolated CD4+ and CD8+ cells, once sorted, yielded DNA averaging around 3 ug.

Study observations and caveats: Sharing between patients and controls was observed for some 27 CD8+ CDR3 sequences. Any difference that existed in CD8+ Simpson's diversity between patients and controls was not significant.

Genomic DNA constituted the template upon which TCR beta VDJ and CDR3 profiling was performed. MiXCR was run by TCRdb on the reads, yielding one entry per CDR3 protein. The sample lists around 200,000 distinct CDR3 sequences; 45% to 60% were seen once. The sequenced sample was sorted CD4+, CD8+, or CD8+CD57+ T cells (not recorded which) from PBMCs. This clonotype was sampled from a human donor with aplastic anemia. J is TRBJ2-1 and V is TRBV20-1; D may be TRBD1 or TRBD2 (5 bases each). The CDR3 DNA sequence: TGCAGTGCTAGAGTTATGGGGGACCTCTACAATGAGCAGTTCTTC. This gives the protein CSARVMGDLYNEQFF.